The next 23 T cell receptor beta chains were all read from a single sample in a study of blood T cell repertoires in COVID-19. Clones were read by immunoSEQ multiplex PCR, and TCRdb kept only the in-frame ones, dropping some. The sample lists 200,000 or so clones; around 77% were seen once. The sequenced sample was peripheral blood. The receptors shown here come from a man in his 60s with active or convalescent COVID-19.

This chain links TRBV11-3 with TRBJ2-1; 9 bases agree with TRBD2. CDR1 and CDR2 (germline): SGHNT, YENEEA. The CDR3 spans 19 residues. The V and J ends lost 1 base and 1 base, in that order; junction bases with no gene match: 11. CDR3 sequence reads: CASSLASGIRRLSYNEQFF. CDR3 nucleotides: TGTGCCAGCAGCTTAGCTAGCGGGATCCGGCGCCTTTCCTACAATGAGCAGTTCTTC.

V and J are TRBV9 and TRBJ2-5; 9 bases line up with TRBD2. CDR3 length equals 18 residues. Per germline, CDR1 SGDLS and CDR2 YYNGEE. The ends lost 0 bases at V and 2 bases at J; junction bases unmatched: 11. In DNA, the CDR3 is TGTGCCAGCAGCGTAGGTTCTAGCGGGACTTCGTTTCAAGAGACCCAGTACTTC. This codes for CASSVGSSGTSFQETQYF. The whole variable domain, remainder taken from reference TRBV9 and TRBJ2-5, is DSGVTQTPKHLITATGQRVTLRCSPRSGDLSVYWYQQSLDQGLQFLIQYYNGEERAKGNILERFSAQQFPDLHSELNLSSLELGDSALYFCASSVGSSGTSFQETQYFGPGTRLLVL.

V gene TRBV7-2 combines with J gene TRBJ2-1, with D tentatively TRBD1 (6 bases). The V gene's germline CDR1 is SGHTA and CDR2 FQGNSA. V was trimmed by 2 bases and J by 8 bases, leaving 16 bases between them. The CDR3 consists of 15 residues. The CDR3 DNA follows: TGTGCCAGCAGCTTAATAGGGGGTTTGGGCGATGAGCAGTTCTTC. This gives the protein CASSLIGGLGDEQFF.

The chain carries TRBV4-3 and TRBJ2-1; TRBD2 aligns across 13 bases. The ends lost 8 bases at V and 7 bases at J; junction bases unmatched: 11. The V gene's germline CDR1 is LGHNA and CDR2 YSLEER. The CDR3 loop spans 16 amino acids. This chain's CDR3 is CASGPFGTSGMNEQFF. The CDR3, as DNA: TGCGCCAGCGGACCGTTTGGGACTAGCGGGATGAATGAGCAGTTCTTC.

The gene calls are TRBV4-3 and TRBJ1-1; perhaps TRBD1 as D (5 bases). CDR3 length equals 14 residues. V lost 2 bases and J lost 0, with 7 bases in between. CDR1 LGHNA and CDR2 YSLEER come from the germline V gene. CDR3 coding DNA: TGCGCCAGCAGCCAAACAGGTATGAACACTGAAGCTTTCTTT. Its protein product is CASSQTGMNTEAFF.

This chain connects TRBV9 to TRBJ1-5; D not certain. V lost 4 bases to trimming and J lost 7 bases, with 15 bases between them. The CDR3 sequence is 14 residues long. The germline gives CDR1 SGDLS, CDR2 YYNGEE. Here the CDR3 DNA reads TGTGCCAGCAGCAGGTCGGGTGGTCGCCAGCCCCAGCATTTT. Translating gives CASSRSGGRQPQHF.

The V and J genes are TRBV29-1 and TRBJ2-5; 7 nucleotides agree with TRBD1. The CDR3 length is 12 residues. Germline lookup yields CDR1 SQVTM and CDR2 ANQGSEA. The V and J ends lost 3 bases and 4 bases, in that order; junction bases with no gene match: 2. The CDR3 is CSVDTGAETQYF. CDR3 nucleotide sequence: TGCAGCGTTGATACAGGGGCAGAGACCCAGTACTTC.

The V and J genes are TRBV10-2 and TRBJ1-6; D ambiguous. Looked up from germline, CDR1 is WSHSY and CDR2 is SAAADI. V was pared by 2 bases and J by 8 bases, with 16 bases between. CDR3 length equals 16 residues. The CDR3 sequence is CASSEPRRGGDSPLHF. In DNA, the CDR3 is TGCGCCAGCAGTGAGCCGAGGAGAGGCGGGGATTCACCCCTCCACTTT.

As concerns this clone: In the same sample, other DNA sequences code for this CDR3. The V call is TRBV9, the J call TRBJ2-3, with 8 nucleotides matching TRBD2. Germline CDR1 and CDR2: SGDLS and YYNGEE. The V gene end was trimmed by 2 bases and the J gene end by 6 bases; junction bases not matched to a gene: 2. This CDR3 region has 13 residues. In nucleotides, the CDR3 is TGTGCCAGCAGCGTCGGGGGGGAGGATACGCAGTATTTT. It translates to CASSVGGEDTQYF.

This clone was detected only once. The CDR3 reads CAIGGQFNEKLFF. DNA of the CDR3: TGTGCCATCGGAGGGCAGTTTAATGAAAAACTGTTTTTT. The genes are TRBV10-3 and TRBJ1-4, with D hard to call. The CDR3 contains 13 residues. V gave up 8 bases and J gave up 4 bases, with 11 bases separating them. The germline V gene encodes CDR1 ENHRY and CDR2 SYGVKD.

The rearrangement links TRBV28 to TRBJ2-5; D might be TRBD1 (6 bases). V lost 4 bases to trimming and J lost 5 bases, with 11 bases between them. Germline assignment: CDR1 MDHEN and CDR2 SYDVKM. The CDR3 loop spans 13 amino acids. The CDR3, as DNA: TGTGCCAGCAGTTCTTCAGGGGAGGAGACCCAGTACTTC. Amino acids: CASSSSGEETQYF.

In DNA, the CDR3 is TGTGCCAGCAGCGAGGAGGGAGGGAAGACCCAGTACTTC. Translation: CASSEEGGKTQYF. This chain uses TRBV7-8 with TRBJ2-5, with 7 bases identical to TRBD2. The germline V gene encodes CDR1 SGHVS and CDR2 FQNEAQ. The CDR3 runs 13 residues. The junction had 6 bases not matched to a gene; V was cut back by 5 bases and J by 6 bases.

This chain connects TRBV24-1 to TRBJ2-2, with a weak D call TRBD1 (6 bases). The CDR3 is 14 residues long. V was trimmed by 6 bases and J by 1 base, leaving 8 bases between them. Germline V gene lookup returns CDR1 KGHDR and CDR2 SFDVKD. CDR3 amino acids: CATSPGQNTGELFF. The CDR3 nucleotides are TGTGCCACCAGTCCGGGACAGAACACCGGGGAGCTGTTTTTT.

For this clone: A read error is likely, as this CDR3 ends without the conserved phenylalanine or tryptophan. The gene calls are TRBV7-9 and TRBJ2-7, with D possibly TRBD1 on 5 matching bases. Per germline, CDR1 SEHNR and CDR2 FQNEAQ (reference sequence). This CDR3 contains 14 residues. V lost 0 bases to trimming and J lost 3 bases, with 9 bases between them. CDR3 DNA: TGTGCCAGCAGCTTAGCAGGGGTAGGCTACGAGCAGTACCTC. This sequence encodes CASSLAGVGYEQYL.

V gene TRBV9 combines with J gene TRBJ2-2; possible D gene TRBD2, 6 bases. Trimming pared 4 bases from V and 7 bases from J, leaving 14 bases between. The CDR3 runs to 14 residues. CDR1 is SGDLS and CDR2 is YYNGEE in the germline V gene. CDR3 amino acids: CASSLNTGGGELFF. The CDR3 DNA reads TGTGCCAGCAGCCTCAATACCGGGGGCGGGGAGCTGTTTTTT.

This chain joins TRBV6-5 and TRBJ2-7; TRBD1 agrees at 8 bases. V shed 8 bases, J shed 3 bases, and the junction held 6 bases outside the gene matches. Germline V gene data show CDR1 as MNHEY and CDR2 as SVGAGI. The CDR3 runs to 13 residues. CDR3 protein: CASQDREFYEQYF. CDR3 nucleotides: TGTGCCAGCCAGGACAGGGAGTTCTACGAGCAGTACTTC.

The J gene is TRBJ2-1, the V gene TRBV29-1, with 7 bases matching TRBD2. V gave up 3 bases and J gave up 0 bases; unmatched junction bases: 2. This CDR3 spans 14 amino acids. Germline V gives CDR1 SQVTM, CDR2 ANQGSEA. The DNA for the CDR3 is TGCAGCGTTGACGCGGGAGTCTCCTACAATGAGCAGTTCTTC. Residues: CSVDAGVSYNEQFF.

Only a few counts were recorded for this clone. This chain connects TRBV14 to TRBJ2-3, with 8 bases that match TRBD1. With V trimmed by 2 bases and J by 5 bases, 6 bases remained unmatched. CDR3 length equals 15 residues. Per the germline V gene, CDR1 is SGHDN and CDR2 is FVKESK. The CDR3 region has the DNA TGTGCCAGCAGCCAAATCGGACAGGGAAAAGATACGCAGTATTTT. Translating it yields CASSQIGQGKDTQYF.

This chain connects TRBV19 to TRBJ2-7; 8 positions match TRBD2. V dropped 7 bases and J dropped 4; count of bases not matched to a gene: 12. This CDR3 contains 15 residues. CDR1 is LNHDA, CDR2 SQIVND, per germline (reference sequence). The CDR3, as DNA: TGTGCCAGTACCCCGGGGACGGGAGGGTCATACGAGCAGTACTTC. This codes for CASTPGTGGSYEQYF.

The V call is TRBV5-5, the J call TRBJ1-2; D is perhaps TRBD1 (5 bases). Trimming took off 4 bases at V and 4 bases at J, with 14 bases between the two ends. Germline CDR1 reads SGHKS; CDR2 reads YYEKEE (reference sequence). CDR3 length equals 14 residues. The chain's CDR3 is CASSTTWGGYGYTF. The CDR3 DNA is TGTGCCAGCAGCACCACCTGGGGCGGCTATGGCTACACCTTC. The variable domain in full, completed from reference TRBV5-5 and TRBJ1-2, reads DAGVTQSPTHLIKTRGQQVTLRCSPISGHKSVSWYQQVLGQGPQFIFQYYEKEERGRGNFPDRFSARQFPNYSSELNVNALLLGDSALYLCASSTTWGGYGYTFGSGTRLTVV.

The chain links TRBV2 to TRBJ2-3; 13 nucleotides match TRBD2. CDR3 size: 18 residues. From germline, CDR1 is SNHLY and CDR2 FYNNEI. V dropped 7 bases and J dropped 0; count of bases not matched to a gene: 10. CDR3 in DNA: TGTGCCAGCAACGGTTGGGGACTAGCGGGAAGAAGCACAGATACGCAGTATTTT. Translating it yields CASNGWGLAGRSTDTQYF.

CDR3 sequence (DNA): TGTGCCAGCAGCTCCGGGAGAGCCTACAATGAGCAGTTCTTC. Its protein product is CASSSGRAYNEQFF. The J gene is TRBJ2-1, the V gene TRBV3-1 (or the pseudogene TRBV3-2); tentative D call: TRBD2 (6 bases). Trimming left V 5 bases short and J 2 bases short, with 10 bases between. Germline loops: CDR1 LGHDT, CDR2 YNNKEL (reference sequence). This CDR3 has 14 residues.

The gene calls are TRBV6-5 and TRBJ1-2; 9 positions match TRBD1. V shed 6 bases and J 5 bases; nucleotides not matched to a gene: 7. The CDR3 spans 14 residues. Per germline, CDR1 MNHEY and CDR2 SVGAGI. For the CDR3, the DNA is TGTGCCAGCAGCCTCGGGACAGGGTTTTATGGCTACACCTTC. Amino acids: CASSLGTGFYGYTF.